Below are 30 T cell receptor beta chains sequenced from a single sample in a study of blood T cell repertoires in COVID-19. Generated by immunoSEQ multiplex PCR, the TCRdb table keeps only in-frame clones and is missing some. The sample lists more than 200,000 clones, around 84% occurring once. The sequencing input was peripheral blood. These TCRs come from a woman at least 80 years old with COVID-19, enrolled during active disease.

V is TRBV2 and J is TRBJ1-2, with 9 bases fitting TRBD1. The CDR3 sequence is 15 residues long. Per the germline V gene, CDR1 is SNHLY and CDR2 is FYNNEI. V was clipped by 7 bases and J by 4 bases; unmatched bases: 10. In DNA, the CDR3 is TGTGCCAGCAAGGGACAGGGTGCCGGGATCTATGGCTACACCTTC. Its translation: CASKGQGAGIYGYTF.

V gene TRBV11-1 combines with J gene TRBJ2-3; a possible D gene is TRBD1 (6 bases). The germline V and J ends were trimmed by 1 base and 3 bases, with 11 bases remaining between them. Germline V CDR1 and CDR2: SGHAT, FQDESV (reference sequence). The CDR3 length is 15 residues. The DNA of the CDR3 is TGTGCCAGCAGCTTAGGGGGGCGGCAGACAGATACGCAGTATTTT. Its translation is CASSLGGRQTDTQYF.

The chain recombines TRBV20-1 with TRBJ2-7, with TRBD1 as a possible D gene (5 bases). CDR1 and CDR2 (germline): DFQATT, SNEGSKA (reference sequence). The CDR3 length is 11 residues. Trimming left V 6 bases short and J 3 bases short, with 9 bases between. This chain's CDR3 is CSAGQGYEQYF. The CDR3 nucleotides read TGCAGTGCGGGTCAGGGCTACGAGCAGTACTTC.

This clone was observed a handful of times. This chain joins TRBV18 and TRBJ2-7; 8 bases align to TRBD2. V lost 6 bases to trimming and J lost 0 bases; unmatched junction nucleotides: 7. Germline values: CDR1 KGHSH, CDR2 LQKENI. CDR3 length equals 15 residues. The CDR3 spells CASSSLAGSSYEQYF. Written as DNA, the CDR3 is TGTGCCAGCTCGAGTTTAGCGGGGAGCTCCTACGAGCAGTACTTC.

The V call is TRBV6-6, the J call TRBJ2-3; 10 bases align to TRBD2. The CDR3 has 18 amino acids. Germline CDR1 is MNHNY and CDR2 is SVGAGI (reference sequence). With V trimmed by 5 bases and J by 0 bases, 11 bases remained unmatched. Here the CDR3 DNA reads TGTGCCAGCAGTCACGGACTAGCGGTACACCCTAGCACAGATACGCAGTATTTT. It specifies CASSHGLAVHPSTDTQYF.

The rearrangement joins TRBV4-2 to TRBJ1-5, with TRBD1 as a possible D gene (5 bases). The CDR3 is 16 residues long. The V end was cut by 3 bases, the J end by 2 bases, with 14 bases between. Germline CDR1 LGHNA, CDR2 YNFKEQ. The CDR3 nucleotides read TGTGCCAGCAGCCAGGCCCAGGGTTCGGGCAATCAGCCCCAGCATTTT. Encoded protein: CASSQAQGSGNQPQHF.

This rearrangement joins TRBV18 to TRBJ2-3; a weak D match, TRBD2 (7 bases). Trimming removed 2 bases from V and 6 bases from J, with 12 bases in between. The germline V gene encodes CDR1 KGHSH and CDR2 LQKENI. The CDR3 length is 14 residues. DNA for the CDR3: TGTGCCAGCTCACCAGCGGGGGCTAAGGATACGCAGTATTTT. It is translated as CASSPAGAKDTQYF.

This sequence joins TRBV19 and TRBJ1-5, with D hard to call. This CDR3 comprises 14 residues. Trimming took off 5 bases at V and 4 bases at J, with 12 bases between the two ends. Germline V gene sequence: CDR1 LNHDA, CDR2 SQIVND (reference sequence). CDR3 amino acids: CASSATGRNQPQHF. DNA of the CDR3: TGTGCCAGTAGTGCGACGGGGAGGAATCAGCCCCAGCATTTT.

This chain's CDR3 is CASRRENTEAFF. The CDR3 DNA follows: TGTGCCAGCCGACGGGAGAACACTGAAGCTTTCTTT. The chain combines TRBV7-9 with TRBJ1-1; the D is unclear. With 8 bases removed from V and 1 base from J, the gap between germline ends came to 8 bases. The CDR3 covers 12 residues. Germline V CDR1 and CDR2: SEHNR, FQNEAQ (reference sequence).

This chain links TRBV12-3 or TRBV12-4 with TRBJ2-3; D not resolved. The CDR3 loop spans 13 amino acids. V shed 4 bases and J shed 4 bases, with 9 bases lying between them. CDR3 sequence reads: CASSSLGSDTQYF. The CDR3 DNA follows: TGTGCCAGCAGTTCTCTAGGCTCAGATACGCAGTATTTT.

This chain joins TRBV28 and TRBJ1-5, with 12 bases identical to TRBD1. V lost 4 bases, J lost 0 bases, and 10 bases stayed unmatched. CDR3 length: 19 amino acids. Germline loops: CDR1 MDHEN, CDR2 SYDVKM. The CDR3, as DNA: TGTGCCAGCAGTTCCGGGACAGGGGGCCCTCTACCTAGCAATCAGCCCCAGCATTTT. This sequence encodes CASSSGTGGPLPSNQPQHF.

Concerning this clone itself: At one end, the junction sequence differs from germline, possibly due to a read error. V usage is TRBV3-1 (or the pseudogene TRBV3-2) and J usage is TRBJ2-5, with D unclear. Germline CDR1 is LGHDT and CDR2 is YNNKEL (reference sequence). The CDR3 has 14 residues. The CDR3 region is CASSPSLLSSSVNF. CDR3 DNA sequence: TGTGCCAGCAGCCCAAGCCTCCTTAGCAGCTCGGTGAACTTC.

This sequence joins TRBV18 and TRBJ1-5; maybe TRBD1 (6 bases). Trimming removed 3 bases from V and 7 bases from J, with 19 bases in between. CDR1 and CDR2 from the germline V gene are KGHSH and LQKENI. The CDR3 has 16 amino acids. The CDR3 DNA follows: TGTGCCAGCTCACCGATTGAGGGAGGGGGAGGCCAGCCCCAGCATTTT. Amino acid sequence: CASSPIEGGGGQPQHF.

This chain uses TRBV2 with TRBJ2-5, with TRBD2 as a possible D gene (5 bases). Germline loops: CDR1 SNHLY, CDR2 FYNNEI. V was shortened by 1 base and J by 5 bases, with 5 bases between the two germline ends. The CDR3 extends over 12 amino acids. CDR3 nucleotides: TGTGCCAGCAGTGAAGGAGGGGAGACCCAGTACTTC. Translating it yields CASSEGGETQYF.

The rearrangement joins TRBV6-5 to TRBJ1-6; the D is unclear. There are 13 residues in the CDR3. V dropped 4 bases and J dropped 11 bases, with 12 bases sitting between them. Looked up from germline, CDR1 is MNHEY and CDR2 is SVGAGI. The CDR3 DNA sequence: TGTGCCAGCAGTTTAGCAGTCCGTCCACCCCTCCACTTT. Its protein is CASSLAVRPPLHF.

The rearrangement joins TRBV9 to TRBJ1-1; D is perhaps TRBD1 (6 bases). Trimming pared 3 bases from V and 1 base from J, leaving 7 bases between. Germline V gene data show CDR1 as SGDLS and CDR2 as YYNGEE. The CDR3 runs to 13 residues. The CDR3 region has the DNA TGTGCCAGCAGCGCGACAGGGAACACTGAAGCTTTCTTT. Translated, it gives CASSATGNTEAFF.

This chain links TRBV5-5 with TRBJ1-2; TRBD1 matches at 7 bases. V shed 4 bases, J shed 1 base, and the junction held 4 bases outside the gene matches. The CDR3 has 14 residues. Germline loops: CDR1 SGHKS, CDR2 YYEKEE (reference sequence). The CDR3 region is CASSLDRVNYGYTF. The DNA for the CDR3 is TGTGCCAGCAGCCTAGACAGGGTTAACTATGGCTACACCTTC. Drawing the rest from reference TRBV5-5 and TRBJ1-2, the complete variable domain is DAGVTQSPTHLIKTRGQQVTLRCSPISGHKSVSWYQQVLGQGPQFIFQYYEKEERGRGNFPDRFSARQFPNYSSELNVNALLLGDSALYLCASSLDRVNYGYTFGSGTRLTVV.

The CDR3 is CASSLEAGGQSIQYF. CDR3 nucleotides: TGTGCCAGCAGCTTAGAGGCGGGGGGGCAGTCCATTCAGTACTTC. J is TRBJ2-4 and V is TRBV7-2, with TRBD2 identical over 9 bases. The CDR3 has 15 residues. CDR1 is SGHTA and CDR2 is FQGNSA in the germline V gene. The V and J ends lost 1 base and 9 bases, in that order; junction bases with no gene match: 7.

The gene calls are TRBV13 and TRBJ1-4; D may be TRBD1 (5 bases). The CDR3 sequence is 17 residues long. Trimming removed 1 base at V and 4 bases at J, with 16 bases between. CDR1 and CDR2 (germline): PRHDT, FYEKMQ (reference sequence). The CDR3: CASSLVGQGMGNEKLFF. Here the CDR3 DNA reads TGTGCCAGCAGCTTAGTAGGGCAGGGCATGGGTAATGAAAAACTGTTTTTT.

This clone appeared a few times. The chain has TRBV6-4 and TRBJ1-6, with TRBD1 matching 7 bases. V dropped 3 bases and J dropped 6; count of bases not matched to a gene: 5. This CDR3 is 15 amino acids long. Germline CDR1 MRHNA, CDR2 SNTAGT. As DNA, the CDR3 is TGTGCCAGCAGTGAAGCCCAGGGGGTTAATTCACCCCTCCACTTT. It yields the protein CASSEAQGVNSPLHF.

The chain carries TRBV21-1 and TRBJ1-2; TRBD1 reflects the table's D call only, with no check against the DNA. TRBV21-1 is reported as a pseudogene. The CDR3 runs to 14 residues. In nucleotides, the CDR3 is TGTGCCAGCAGCTCCCGGGACAGGGAGGGAGGCTACACCTTC. Translated: CASSSRDREGGYTF.

This chain connects TRBV6-5 to TRBJ1-4, with D maybe TRBD1 (6 bases). Trimming left V 6 bases short and J 17 bases short, with 25 bases between. This CDR3 region has 14 residues. From germline, CDR1 is MNHEY and CDR2 SVGAGI. CDR3 protein: CASRGDNREGVVFF. The CDR3 region has the DNA TGTGCCAGCAGGGGGGATAACAGGGAAGGGGTTGTTTTTTTT.

This chain uses TRBV3-1 (or the pseudogene TRBV3-2) with TRBJ2-1; maybe TRBD2 (5 bases). The V end was cut by 2 bases, the J end by 1 base, with 6 bases between. Germline CDR1 LGHDT, CDR2 YNNKEL (reference sequence). This CDR3 contains 14 residues. In nucleotides, the CDR3 is TGTGCCAGCAGCCAACCGGGGTCCTACAATGAGCAGTTCTTC. Its protein is CASSQPGSYNEQFF.

This chain uses TRBV7-6 with TRBJ2-3, with 14 bases aligning to TRBD2. Unmatched junction bases numbered 5, after V lost 1 base and J lost 2 bases. Germline CDR1 and CDR2: SGHVS and FNYEAQ. CDR3 length equals 18 residues. CDR3 nucleotides: TGTGCCAGCAGCTTAGTGGGACTAGCGGGGGCCCCCACAGATACGCAGTATTTT. This encodes CASSLVGLAGAPTDTQYF.

Only a few counts were recorded for this clone. V gene TRBV28 combines with J gene TRBJ1-5; no clear D. Germline V gene lookup returns CDR1 MDHEN and CDR2 SYDVKM. The V end lost 6 bases, the J end lost 4 bases, and 10 bases lay between the germline ends. This CDR3 has 13 amino acids. The CDR3: CASSFDGNQPQHF. The CDR3 bases are TGTGCCAGCAGCTTCGACGGGAATCAGCCCCAGCATTTT. Variable domain in full (rest from reference TRBV28 and TRBJ1-5): DVKVTQSSRYLVKRTGEKVFLECVQDMDHENMFWYRQDPGLGLRLIYFSYDVKMKEKGDIPEGYSVSREKKERFSLILESASTNQTSMYLCASSFDGNQPQHFGDGTRLSIL.

This chain connects TRBV7-3 to TRBJ1-2; 7 bases are a match to TRBD1. The CDR3 sequence is 16 residues long. Germline V CDR1 and CDR2: SGHTA, FQGTGA. V lost 0 bases, J lost 13 bases, and 17 bases stayed unmatched. This CDR3 is CASSLTPTNDRESFTF. The CDR3 region has the DNA TGTGCCAGCAGCTTAACGCCTACAAACGACAGGGAAAGTTTCACCTTC.

CDR3 residues: CASSQEYTNNSPLHF. DNA of the CDR3: TGCGCCAGCAGCCAAGAATACACGAATAATTCACCCCTCCACTTT. The chain is built from TRBV4-3 and TRBJ1-6; D is unclear. Germline-derived CDR1 and CDR2 are LGHNA and YSLEER. This CDR3 contains 15 residues. V lost 0 bases and J lost 5, with 8 bases in between.

The V and J genes are TRBV19 and TRBJ1-2, with D possibly matching TRBD1 (5 bases). This CDR3 comprises 15 residues. V lost 4 bases and J 7 bases, leaving 19 bases between the germline ends. CDR1 is LNHDA and CDR2 is SQIVND in the germline V gene (reference sequence). CDR3: CASSSAGTRGSGYTF. The CDR3 nucleotides are TGTGCCAGTAGTAGTGCGGGGACGAGGGGCTCTGGCTACACCTTC.

The chain joins TRBV4-2 to TRBJ2-3, with 7 nucleotides matching TRBD2. CDR1 and CDR2 (germline): LGHNA, YNFKEQ. There are 16 residues in the CDR3. With V trimmed by 0 bases and J by 0 bases, 3 bases remained unmatched. The CDR3 region is CASSQDRAGSTDTQYF. CDR3 DNA: TGTGCCAGCAGCCAAGACAGAGCGGGGAGCACAGATACGCAGTATTTT.

The CDR3 loop is CASSLEGAHNSPLHF. Here the CDR3 DNA reads TGTGCCAGCAGCTTAGAGGGGGCCCATAATTCACCCCTCCACTTT. V usage is TRBV11-2 and J usage is TRBJ1-6; the D gene is possibly TRBD1 (6 bases). In germline, CDR1 is SGHAT, CDR2 FQNNGV. CDR3 length: 15 residues. Trimming removed 0 bases from V and 5 bases from J, with 8 bases in between.